The source of this T cell receptor (beta chain) is a study of metastatic and nonmetastatic thyroid tumors (TCRdb year 2020). At the level of the whole study: Repertoires from peripheral blood and from tumor or nodule tissue samples of malignant and benign thyroid patients were compared. Study-wide conclusions, independent of this receptor: TCR beta diversity was reported as significantly higher in malignant tumors than in benign nodules, in both blood and tumor samples.

Before undergoing thyroid surgery, none of the patients had been given any kind of treatment. Patient clinical samples collected from about 2012 to 2019 were retrospectively analysed using T-cell receptor beta sequencing. Reading from cysteine to phenylalanine, the CDR3 counts 13 amino acids. The only DNA kept is the CDR3, 39 bases in frame from the first base. Based on the germline V gene, the CDR1 and CDR2 sequences are SGHAT and FQNNGV. Trimming takes 5 bases from V and 3 bases from J, and the germline ends sit 11 bases apart. Receptors were amplified or captured by PCR. This sample was sequenced with an Illumina HiSeq 4000. The TCR beta-chain CDR3 region of each patient was profiled by high-throughput sequencing. As for the original processing: Drawing on CDR3 differences between clinicopathological groups, the researchers built a classifier meant to tell apart patients with distant-metastatic papillary thyroid cancer. The Shannon index was used to assess repertoire diversity, and the Morisita-Horn index was used to assess tumor-blood repertoire similarity. TCRdb ran its own pipeline on the public reads, namely fastp trimming at Q25 and MiXCR clone calling, and kept in-frame beta chains. These V and J calls are TCRdb output, not the study's own analysis. In all, the sample holds 50,000 to 65,000 clones, and roughly 4% of those were seen once. The ten largest clones add up to more than 20% of the sample.

This clone was picked up a small number of times. Its antigen is currently not known. There are no base qualities to consult, and no much larger clone falls within one base. The specimen was blood. The chain joins TRBV11-2 to TRBJ2-7; the D segment cannot be called with confidence. The receptor was derived from a female donor with papillary thyroid cancer or a benign thyroid nodule (not recorded which). Some clones in this sample may be carry-over from other donors' samples. The DNA sequence is TGTGCCAGCAGCCCCCGGCGATTCTACGAGCAGTACTTC. Translation gives CASSPRRFYEQYF.